This is a list of T cell receptor beta chains from one sample in a study of OX40 agonist ivuxolimab in advanced cancers. Measured with immunoSEQ multiplex PCR; TCRdb has only the in-frame clones, and not every one. Of 90,000 to 130,000 clones detected, approximately 89% appear once; the ten largest clones hold less than 0.3%. Specimen: CD4+ or CD8+ T cells sorted from blood, collected in a trial of the OX40 agonist ivuxolimab. All receptors derive from an adult with an advanced solid tumor such as melanoma, head and neck, liver or kidney cancer. CDR3s include the opening cysteine and the closing phenylalanine or tryptophan. A D gene is named only where the DNA matches it firmly. The size of a clone is reported for some rows only, either as once, few or many, or as a class for expanded clones.

TRBV28,.,.,TRBJ2-5,TGTGCCAGCAGGGCGACAGCAGAGACCCAGTACTTC,CASRATAETQYF
TRBV9,.,.,TRBJ1-3,TGTGCCAGCAGCTTCGGACTGCCTGCTGGAAACACCATATATTTT,CASSFGLPAGNTIYF
TRBV5-1,.,TRBD1,TRBJ2-5,TGCGCCAGCAGCGGACAGGGCAGAGAGACCCAGTACTTC,CASSGQGRETQYF
TRBV14,.,TRBD1,TRBJ2-3,TGTGCCAGCAGAAGGACAGGGGCTTGGGATACGCAGTATTTT,CASRRTGAWDTQYF
TRBV11-2,.,.,TRBJ2-7,TGTGCCAGCAGCATACAGGGAGTTGAGCAGTACTTC,CASSIQGVEQYF
TRBV11-2,.,.,TRBJ2-1,TGTGCCAGCAGCTTAGGTCTTACCTACAATGAGCAGTTCTTC,CASSLGLTYNEQFF
TRBV19,.,.,TRBJ2-1,TGTGCCAGTAGTATTTCAGGGCCCGGCAGGGGAATGTCCTACAATGAGCAGTTCTTC,CASSISGPGRGMSYNEQFF
TRBV11-3,.,TRBD2,TRBJ2-1,TGTGCCAGCAGCTTAGATCGGGGGAGTAGCGGGAGAAAAAATACGAATGAGCAGTTCTTC,CASSLDRGSSGRKNTNEQFF
TRBV29-1,.,.,TRBJ2-3,TGCAGCGTTGAAACCCGGGGCACAGATACGCAGTATTTT,CSVETRGTDTQYF
TRBV18,.,.,TRBJ2-7,TGTGCCAGCTCACCATCAGGGACGAACTACGAGCAGTACTTC,CASSPSGTNYEQYF
TRBV9,once,.,TRBJ2-6,TGTGCCAGCAGCGTAGCTCCAAGCTCTGGGGCCAACGTCCTGACTTTC,CASSVAPSSGANVLTF
TRBV11-3,.,TRBD2,TRBJ2-7,TGTGCCAGCAGCCCGAGCGGGAATTTGTACGAGCAGTACTTC,CASSPSGNLYEQYF
TRBV18,.,.,TRBJ2-7,TGTGCCAGCTCGCCCGGGCCCAGCTCCTACGAGCAGTACTTC,CASSPGPSSYEQYF
TRBV18,.,.,TRBJ2-7,TGTGCCAGCTCACCAGAGGGCCAGCAGTACTTC,CASSPEGQQYF
TRBV28,.,.,TRBJ2-7,TGTGCCAGCAGTTTAGTAGGGAACGAGCAGTACTTC,CASSLVGNEQYF
TRBV7-2,few,.,TRBJ1-4,TGTGCCAGCAGCTGGGCCCCCGGGGGCGGCGAAAAACTGTTTTTT,CASSWAPGGGEKLFF
TRBV30,.,.,TRBJ2-7,TGTGCCTGCGACGGGGTCGGAAACGAGCAGTACTTC,CACDGVGNEQYF
TRBV6-5,.,TRBD1,TRBJ1-1,TGTGCCAGCAGTGCGGACAGGGGTCGGCACACTGAAGCTTTCTTT,CASSADRGRHTEAFF
TRBV4-3,.,.,TRBJ1-2,TGCGCCAGCAGCCAACCCGGGACGGCGGGCTATGGCTACACCTTC,CASSQPGTAGYGYTF
TRBV7-2,.,.,TRBJ2-1,TGTGCCAGCAGCTCCCCGTATGCACAGGTTGAGCAGTTCTTC,CASSSPYAQVEQFF
TRBV7-2,.,.,TRBJ1-3,TGTGCCAGCAGGAACCTGAGAGGGGGACCTGGAAACACCATATATTTT,CASRNLRGGPGNTIYF
TRBV19,.,TRBD1,TRBJ1-5,TGTGCCAGTAGTGGGACAGGGAATCAGCCCCAGCATTTT,CASSGTGNQPQHF